This T cell receptor (beta chain) originates from a study of cytomegalovirus exposure and HLA in healthy donors. Turning to the study itself: The roughly 130 validation repertoires used the same platform as the 550 to 700 first-cohort repertoires (as reported by a later analysis). Findings and limits, study-wide: The majority of TCR sequences were rare, yet some public TCRs appeared in many donors.

Of note for this clone: What it binds is not known.

Profiling relied on immunoSEQ multiplex PCR, and the TCRdb table lists in-frame clones only, not all of them. The sample consists of about 130,000 clones, roughly 89% of them appearing once. CDR3 length: 14 amino acids. Germline-derived CDR1 and CDR2 are MDHEN and SYDVKM. The trim removed 6 bases at V and 9 bases at J, leaving 9 bases unmatched. The chain employs TRBV28 and TRBJ2-1; 9 bases line up with TRBD1. This receptor was identified in a woman under 30 in good health and CMV-seronegative. Input material: PBMCs. The CDR3 bases are TGTGCCAGCAGCCGGGACAGGGAATGGGGTGAGCAGTTCTTC. Its protein product is CASSRDREWGEQFF.